These T cell receptor beta chains were read from a single sample in a study of T cell responses to AZD1222 COVID-19 vaccine. Sequencing was performed with immunoSEQ multiplex PCR; in TCRdb, only in-frame clones are kept and a portion is missing. The table lists over 45,000 clones, around 86% of them singletons. The source material was peripheral blood, sampled on day 0 of AZD1222 vaccination. Receptors originate from an adult in good health. Each CDR3 is given with its conserved first and last residue. The order of the fields is J gene, clone size, V gene, D gene, CDR3 protein, CDR3 DNA. A D gene is named only where the DNA matches it firmly. Only some rows state a clone size, as once, few, many or a class for expanded clones.

J: TRBJ1-3; size: -; V: TRBV5-6; D: -; CDR3: CASSLPGSSGNTIYF; DNA: TGTGCCAGCAGCTTGCCAGGGTCCTCTGGAAACACCATATATTTT
J: TRBJ1-1; size: -; V: TRBV6-5; D: -; CDR3: CASSPGPPRNTEAFF; DNA: TGTGCCAGCAGTCCGGGACCCCCCCGGAACACTGAAGCTTTCTTT
J: TRBJ2-1; size: -; V: TRBV5-1; D: TRBD2; CDR3: CASTRSTAGGMAEQFF; DNA: TGCGCCAGCACTAGATCCACAGCGGGAGGGATGGCTGAGCAGTTCTTC
J: TRBJ2-7; size: -; V: TRBV29-1; D: TRBD2; CDR3: CSVAGLAGGLGDEQYF; DNA: TGCAGCGTTGCCGGCTTAGCGGGAGGCCTCGGCGACGAGCAGTACTTC
J: TRBJ1-1; size: -; V: TRBV11-1; D: -; CDR3: CASSSQGVEAFF; DNA: TGTGCCAGCAGCTCACAGGGAGTAGAGGCTTTCTTT
J: TRBJ2-1; size: -; V: TRBV3-1/TRBV3-2; D: -; CDR3: CASSQDLGLYNEQFF; DNA: TGTGCCAGCAGCCAAGATTTAGGCCTCTACAATGAGCAGTTCTTC
J: TRBJ1-1; size: few; V: TRBV6-2/TRBV6-3; D: -; CDR3: CASSRAPGGMNTEAFF; DNA: TGTGCCAGCAGCCGAGCTCCCGGGGGCATGAACACTGAAGCTTTCTTT
J: TRBJ2-7; size: -; V: TRBV6-1; D: TRBD2; CDR3: CASSEWSGSSYEQYF; DNA: TGTGCCAGCAGTGAATGGAGCGGGAGCTCCTACGAGCAGTACTTC
J: TRBJ2-1; size: -; V: TRBV13; D: -; CDR3: CASRPQKPTYNEQFF; DNA: TGTGCCAGTAGACCCCAAAAACCTACCTACAATGAGCAGTTCTTC
J: TRBJ1-4; size: -; V: TRBV30; D: TRBD1; CDR3: CAWHHRQGGKLFF; DNA: TGTGCCTGGCACCACAGACAGGGAGGAAAACTGTTTTTT
J: TRBJ1-1; size: -; V: TRBV28; D: -; CDR3: CASSLRGYYTEAFF; DNA: TGTGCCAGCAGTTTGCGGGGGTATTACACTGAAGCTTTCTTT
J: TRBJ1-4; size: many; V: TRBV4-3; D: TRBD1; CDR3: CASSQQGQGHEKLFF; DNA: TGCGCCAGCAGCCAACAGGGACAGGGGCATGAAAAACTGTTTTTT
J: TRBJ1-5; size: -; V: TRBV15; D: -; CDR3: CATSRDIVDQPQHF; DNA: TGTGCCACCAGCAGAGACATAGTTGATCAGCCCCAGCATTTT
J: TRBJ2-5; size: -; V: TRBV7-9; D: TRBD1; CDR3: CASARGQGGVETQYF; DNA: TGTGCCAGCGCTAGAGGACAGGGCGGAGTAGAGACCCAGTACTTC
J: TRBJ1-2; size: -; V: TRBV10-3; D: TRBD1; CDR3: CATQGQDDYGYTF; DNA: TGTGCCACCCAGGGACAGGACGACTATGGCTACACCTTC
J: TRBJ1-2; size: -; V: TRBV23-1; D: -; CDR3: CASSQARVSDYGYTF; DNA: TGCGCCAGCAGTCAAGCCAGGGTATCGGACTATGGCTACACCTTC
J: TRBJ2-7; size: -; V: TRBV18; D: -; CDR3: CASSPDESNLYEQYF; DNA: TGTGCCAGCTCGCCTGACGAGTCTAACCTTTACGAGCAGTACTTC
J: TRBJ1-2; size: -; V: TRBV28; D: -; CDR3: CASSPPGRNYGYTF; DNA: TGTGCCAGCAGTCCCCCGGGACGGAACTATGGCTACACCTTC
J: TRBJ2-5; size: -; V: TRBV7-2; D: -; CDR3: CASRPPGEETQYF; DNA: TGTGCCAGCAGACCTCCAGGGGAAGAGACCCAGTACTTC
J: TRBJ2-1; size: -; V: TRBV13; D: -; CDR3: CASSLGGSYNEQFF; DNA: TGTGCCAGCAGCTTAGGGGGCTCCTACAATGAGCAGTTCTTC
J: TRBJ1-5; size: -; V: TRBV9; D: -; CDR3: CASSISGDQPQHF; DNA: TGTGCCAGCAGCATCTCAGGGGACCAGCCCCAGCATTTT
J: TRBJ2-5; size: -; V: TRBV7-9; D: -; CDR3: CASSLEDWRGQKETQYF; DNA: TGTGCCAGCAGCTTAGAGGATTGGCGGGGGCAGAAAGAGACCCAGTACTTC
J: TRBJ2-7; size: -; V: TRBV24-1; D: -; CDR3: CATSDFPNSYEQYF; DNA: TGTGCCACCAGTGATTTTCCCAACAGTTACGAGCAGTACTTC
J: TRBJ2-1; size: -; V: TRBV3-1/TRBV3-2; D: TRBD1; CDR3: CASSPGQGTYNEQFF; DNA: TGTGCCAGCAGCCCGGGACAGGGAACGTACAATGAGCAGTTCTTC
J: TRBJ1-3; size: -; V: TRBV11-2; D: -; CDR3: CASSPNLPRNTIYF; DNA: TGTGCCAGCAGCCCTAACCTGCCACGAAACACCATATATTTT
J: TRBJ2-7; size: -; V: TRBV10-1; D: -; CDR3: CALNPAIESEQYF; DNA: TGCGCCCTAAATCCCGCGATTGAATCAGAGCAGTACTTC
J: TRBJ1-2; size: -; V: TRBV4-3; D: TRBD1; CDR3: CASSQDQGQGVYGYTF; DNA: TGCGCCAGCAGCCAAGATCAAGGACAGGGGGTTTATGGCTACACCTTC
J: TRBJ2-3; size: -; V: TRBV7-2; D: TRBD2; CDR3: CASSNSGRVSDTQYF; DNA: TGTGCCAGCAGCAATAGCGGGAGGGTATCAGATACGCAGTATTTT
J: TRBJ2-7; size: -; V: TRBV28; D: -; CDR3: CASGEGQSLRGYEQYF; DNA: TGTGCCAGCGGCGAAGGACAGTCGCTACGGGGCTACGAGCAGTACTTC
J: TRBJ1-5; size: -; V: TRBV29-1; D: TRBD1; CDR3: CSVRTGYQPQHF; DNA: TGCAGCGTCCGGACAGGGTACCAGCCCCAGCATTTT
J: TRBJ1-5; size: few; V: TRBV27; D: -; CDR3: CASSPNGRHQPQHF; DNA: TGTGCCAGCAGTCCGAATGGGAGGCATCAGCCCCAGCATTTT
J: TRBJ1-2; size: -; V: TRBV7-2; D: -; CDR3: CASSLIMWGAANYGYTF; DNA: TGTGCCAGCAGCTTAATTATGTGGGGGGCAGCTAACTATGGCTACACCTTC
J: TRBJ1-3; size: medium-sized; V: TRBV29-1; D: -; CDR3: CSVRDGENTIYF; DNA: TGCAGCGTGAGGGACGGAGAGAACACCATATATTTT
J: TRBJ1-5; size: -; V: TRBV9; D: -; CDR3: CASSPGFSGPQHF; DNA: TGTGCCAGCAGCCCCGGCTTTTCGGGGCCCCAGCATTTT
J: TRBJ1-3; size: -; V: TRBV10-3; D: -; CDR3: CAISDGASGNTIYF; DNA: TGTGCCATCAGTGACGGAGCCTCTGGAAACACCATATATTTT
J: TRBJ2-7; size: -; V: TRBV6-5; D: TRBD2; CDR3: CASSIALGGREQYF; DNA: TGTGCCAGCAGCATCGCACTGGGGGGGAGAGAGCAGTACTTC
J: TRBJ1-1; size: few; V: TRBV3-1/TRBV3-2; D: TRBD1; CDR3: CASSPRGTNTEAFF; DNA: TGTGCCAGCAGCCCCAGGGGGACTAACACTGAAGCTTTCTTT
J: TRBJ1-1; size: -; V: TRBV7-9; D: -; CDR3: CASSEGQPAEAFF; DNA: TGTGCCAGCAGCGAAGGACAGCCCGCTGAAGCTTTCTTT
J: TRBJ1-5; size: -; V: TRBV4-2; D: TRBD1; CDR3: CASSQATGAKPQHF; DNA: TGTGCCAGCAGCCAGGCGACAGGGGCCAAGCCCCAGCATTTT
J: TRBJ2-5; size: -; V: TRBV28; D: -; CDR3: CASSEPTRGGKETQYF; DNA: TGTGCCAGCAGCGAACCAACCCGCGGAGGGAAAGAGACCCAGTACTTC
J: TRBJ1-6; size: -; V: TRBV6-6; D: -; CDR3: CASMGILAGMGSPLHF; DNA: TGTGCCAGCATGGGAATCTTAGCAGGGATGGGTTCACCCCTCCACTTT
J: TRBJ2-1; size: -; V: TRBV9; D: TRBD2; CDR3: CASSPRLAGEGEQFF; DNA: TGTGCCAGCAGCCCCCGGCTAGCGGGAGAGGGTGAGCAGTTCTTC
J: TRBJ1-2; size: -; V: TRBV12-3/TRBV12-4; D: -; CDR3: CASRPGGSGYTF; DNA: TGTGCCAGCAGGCCCGGCGGTTCTGGCTACACCTTC
J: TRBJ2-5; size: -; V: TRBV2; D: -; CDR3: CASSVQRLGSTQYF; DNA: TGTGCCAGCAGTGTGCAACGGCTCGGGAGCACCCAGTACTTC
J: TRBJ2-7; size: -; V: TRBV2; D: -; CDR3: CASSEGDYEQYF; DNA: TGTGCCAGCAGTGAAGGGGATTACGAGCAGTACTTC
J: TRBJ1-1; size: -; V: TRBV4-2; D: -; CDR3: CASSQGLAGMNTEAFF; DNA: TGTGCCAGCAGCCAAGGTTTGGCAGGGATGAACACTGAAGCTTTCTTT
J: TRBJ2-2; size: -; V: TRBV14; D: TRBD2; CDR3: CASSQDRAGADGELFF; DNA: TGTGCCAGCAGCCAAGATCGGGCGGGAGCGGACGGGGAGCTGTTTTTT
J: TRBJ2-7; size: once; V: TRBV10-1; D: TRBD2; CDR3: CASGLGDRQGRDYEQYF; DNA: TGCGCCAGCGGACTAGGTGATCGTCAAGGACGAGACTACGAGCAGTACTTC
J: TRBJ2-3; size: -; V: TRBV27; D: TRBD2; CDR3: CASSPGLAGARQYF; DNA: TGTGCCAGCAGTCCGGGACTAGCGGGAGCTCGGCAGTATTTT
J: TRBJ1-5; size: -; V: TRBV19; D: TRBD1; CDR3: CASKQGDVQPQHF; DNA: TGTGCCAGCAAACAGGGGGATGTTCAGCCCCAGCATTTT
J: TRBJ2-7; size: -; V: TRBV9; D: -; CDR3: CASSVDARSRGEQYF; DNA: TGTGCCAGCAGCGTAGACGCTAGGTCCAGAGGCGAGCAGTACTTC
J: TRBJ2-3; size: -; V: TRBV7-2; D: TRBD2; CDR3: CASSRLAGGNTDTQYF; DNA: TGTGCCAGCAGCCGCCTAGCGGGAGGCAACACAGATACGCAGTATTTT